These T cell receptor beta chains were read from a single sample in a study of blood T cell repertoires in COVID-19. Profiled with immunoSEQ multiplex PCR; TCRdb holds only in-frame clones, not every one. The table lists roughly 380,000 clones, approximately 91% of them singletons. Sample: peripheral blood. These receptors were obtained from a woman aged 40 to 50 with COVID-19, enrolled during active disease. Both conserved end residues are part of each CDR3. A D gene is named only where the DNA matches it firmly. A clone size is listed for some rows: how often the clone was seen (once, few, many), or a class if it is expanded.

CDR3 length,J gene,clone size,D gene,V gene,CDR3 protein,CDR3 DNA
14,TRBJ2-3,few,TRBD1,TRBV5-1,CASRTGADTDTQYF,TGCGCCAGCAGGACAGGGGCCGACACAGATACGCAGTATTTT
14,TRBJ1-3,.,.,TRBV28,CATESYTIGNTIYF,TGTGCCACCGAGTCATATACCATTGGAAACACCATATATTTT
14,TRBJ1-2,.,.,TRBV14,CASSPETVFYGYTF,TGTGCCAGCAGCCCGGAGACGGTCTTCTATGGCTACACCTTC
12,TRBJ2-1,.,.,TRBV6-2/TRBV6-3,CASSYGGDEQFF,TGTGCCAGCAGTTACGGGGGCGATGAGCAGTTCTTC
15,TRBJ1-2,.,.,TRBV28,CASSSLTGANYGYTF,TGTGCCAGCAGCTCGCTCACGGGAGCCAACTATGGCTACACCTTC
15,TRBJ2-1,.,TRBD2,TRBV7-3,CASRYGTSGRTEQFF,TGTGCCAGCAGATACGGGACTAGCGGGAGGACTGAGCAGTTCTTC
15,TRBJ2-1,.,TRBD1,TRBV27,CASSFLGQAHNEQFF,TGTGCCAGCAGTTTTCTTGGACAGGCCCACAATGAGCAGTTCTTC
15,TRBJ2-4,.,.,TRBV13,CASSSSRGARDIQYF,TGTGCCAGCAGCTCCTCCCGGGGGGCAAGGGACATTCAGTACTTC
11,TRBJ1-2,once,.,TRBV5-1,CASGRDISYTF,TGCGCCAGCGGCCGGGACATCAGCTACACCTTC
13,TRBJ2-4,.,TRBD1,TRBV19,CASSPGQTNIQYF,TGTGCCAGTAGCCCGGGACAGACAAACATTCAGTACTTC
15,TRBJ1-2,.,TRBD1,TRBV7-2,CASSLAGTGPSGYTF,TGTGCCAGCAGCTTAGCCGGGACAGGGCCGTCTGGCTACACCTTC
16,TRBJ1-2,.,TRBD1,TRBV28,CAIPARQGAGGGGYTF,TGTGCCATACCCGCCAGACAGGGGGCGGGCGGTGGTGGCTACACCTTC
15,TRBJ1-4,once,.,TRBV25-1,CASSVQQGANEKLFF,TGTGCCAGCAGTGTCCAACAAGGGGCTAATGAAAAACTGTTTTTT
11,TRBJ1-2,.,.,TRBV10-1,CASSEPGGYTF,TGCGCCAGCAGCGAACCAGGGGGCTACACCTTC
15,TRBJ1-4,.,TRBD1,TRBV6-5,CASRDTGGTNEKLFF,TGTGCCAGCAGGGATACAGGGGGGACTAATGAAAAACTGTTTTTT
13,TRBJ1-1,.,TRBD1,TRBV19,CASSMDRGAEAFF,TGTGCCAGTAGTATGGACAGGGGGGCTGAAGCTTTCTTT
14,TRBJ1-2,.,.,TRBV18,CASSPPGRGYGYTF,TGTGCCAGCTCCCCTCCGGGCAGGGGCTATGGCTACACCTTC
17,TRBJ1-3,.,.,TRBV25-1,CASRGQPYQVSGNTIYF,TGTGCCAGCAGAGGACAGCCCTACCAAGTCTCTGGAAACACCATATATTTT
13,TRBJ2-3,.,.,TRBV7-9,CAAGSDSTDTQYF,TGTGCAGCAGGCAGTGATAGCACAGATACGCAGTATTTT
16,TRBJ1-2,.,.,TRBV6-2/TRBV6-3,CASSTRGQPTNYGYTF,TGTGCCAGCAGTACCCGTGGGCAACCGACTAACTATGGCTACACCTTC